A single sample is the source of the 17 T cell receptor beta chains below, sequenced in a study of vaccination and CD4 T cells after COVID-19. With the Oncomine TCR Beta short-read assay, DNA from cultured CD4+ T cells was sequenced. TCRdb analysed the PCR reads with MiXCR anew, one entry per CDR3 protein. The table lists some 21,000 distinct CDR3 sequences, about two fifths of them singletons, with about 14% in the top ten. Treatment reported: roughly ten-day PBMC culture with coronavirus spike peptide pools or control peptides (ViraFEST assay). These receptors are not linked to any known antigen. Sequencing was done on a sample of cultured CD4+ T cells from blood. Receptors originate from a human donor with COVID-19.

This clonotype was counted between two and nine times. This chain connects TRBV20-1 to TRBJ1-1; 7 nucleotides align to TRBD1. CDR1 is DFQATT and CDR2 is SNEGSKA in the germline V gene (reference sequence). J was trimmed by 1 base and V by 3 bases; bases with no gene match: 8. The CDR3 sequence is 15 residues long. CDR3: CSARLLGQSNTEAFF. The CDR3 DNA follows: TGCAGTGCTAGGTTACTGGGACAGTCGAACACTGAAGCTTTCTTT.

This sequence joins TRBV14 and TRBJ2-5; the D gene is possibly TRBD2 (6 bases). Germline CDR1 reads SGHDN; CDR2 reads FVKESK. CDR3 length: 13 amino acids. V was cut by 4 bases and J by 5 bases, with 11 bases left in between. The CDR3 here is CASSPRLAETQYF. In DNA form, the CDR3 reads TGTGCCAGCAGCCCACGCCTAGCGGAGACCCAGTACTTC.

This sequence joins TRBV18 and TRBJ2-7; TRBD1 matches at 9 bases. CDR1 is KGHSH, CDR2 LQKENI, per germline. The CDR3 loop spans 16 amino acids. V lost 4 bases and J lost 1; bases outside the gene matches: 8. CDR3 in amino acids: CASSLGQGRDSYEQYF. CDR3 DNA sequence: TGTGCCAGCTCACTTGGACAGGGGCGAGATTCCTACGAGCAGTACTTC. The entire variable domain, with the rest obtained from reference TRBV18 and TRBJ2-7, is as follows: NAGVMQNPRHLVRRRGQEARLRCSPMKGHSHVYWYRQLPEEGLKFMVYLQKENIIDESGMPKERFSAEFPKEGPSILRIQQVVRGDSAAYFCASSLGQGRDSYEQYFGPGTRLTVT.

The chain uses TRBV19 and TRBJ1-1; 11 positions agree with TRBD1. V lost 3 bases, J lost 3 bases, and 3 bases stayed unmatched. Germline V gives CDR1 LNHDA, CDR2 SQIVND (reference sequence). The CDR3 contains 15 residues. CDR3 nucleotide sequence: TGTGCCAGTAGTATTGGGGGACAGGGGGACACTGAAGCTTTCTTT. This gives the protein CASSIGGQGDTEAFF. Filled out from reference TRBV19 and TRBJ1-1, the complete variable domain reads DGGITQSPKYLFRKEGQNVTLSCEQNLNHDAMYWYRQDPGQGLRLIYYSQIVNDFQKGDIAEGYSVSREKKESFPLTVTSAQKNPTAFYLCASSIGGQGDTEAFFGQGTRLTVV.

The chain links TRBV5-1 to TRBJ2-7; D is perhaps TRBD1 (5 bases). Germline CDR1 is SGHRS and CDR2 is YFSETQ. Trimming took off 4 bases at V and 4 bases at J, with 18 bases between the two ends. The CDR3 consists of 15 residues. CDR3 protein: CASSAGFSGTYEQYF. Here the CDR3 DNA reads TGCGCCAGCAGCGCAGGGTTTTCGGGTACGTACGAGCAGTACTTC.

A few counts support this clonotype. The V gene is TRBV7-8, the J gene TRBJ2-5, with unresolved D. The CDR3 extends over 12 amino acids. With 0 bases removed from V and 4 bases from J, the gap between germline ends came to 3 bases. CDR1 SGHVS and CDR2 FQNEAQ come from the germline V gene. As DNA, the CDR3 is TGTGCCAGCAGCTTAGCTGGAGAGACCCAGTACTTC. Its translation is CASSLAGETQYF.

V gene TRBV15 combines with J gene TRBJ2-2; 8 nucleotides agree with TRBD1. Trimming at V came to 2 bases and at J to 1 base, leaving 9 bases not matched to a gene. Germline CDR1 reads LNHNV; CDR2 reads YYDKDF (reference sequence). This CDR3 has 18 residues. The CDR3 coding sequence is TGTGCCACCAGCAGAAAACCAGGGGGCGCGTGGAACACCGGGGAGCTGTTTTTT. It yields the protein CATSRKPGGAWNTGELFF.

This clonotype was detected a few times. This chain joins TRBV6-2 or TRBV6-3 and TRBJ1-2, with D possibly matching TRBD1 (5 bases). The germline V and J ends were trimmed by 7 bases and 10 bases, with 22 bases remaining between them. CDR3 size: 14 residues. Germline V gene lookup returns CDR1 MNHEY and CDR2 SVGEGT. The CDR3 sequence: CASTQLGSGSDYTF. The CDR3 DNA reads TGTGCCAGCACCCAACTGGGGTCAGGGAGCGACTACACCTTC.

The chain combines TRBV7-9 with TRBJ1-1, with a weak D call TRBD1 (5 bases). Trimming shortened V by 3 bases and J by 5 bases, and 13 bases separated the two germline ends. Germline V gene sequence: CDR1 SEHNR, CDR2 FQNEAQ (reference sequence). CDR3 size: 14 residues. CDR3 nucleotides: TGTGCCAGCAGCTTCTCTGGGGGGGATACTGAAGCTTTCTTT. This translates into CASSFSGGDTEAFF.

This clonotype was counted only a few times. The chain has TRBV19 and TRBJ1-2; 8 positions agree with TRBD1. V lost 6 bases, J lost 4 bases, and 7 bases stayed unmatched. Germline CDR1 LNHDA, CDR2 SQIVND (reference sequence). The CDR3 loop spans 14 amino acids. The CDR3 DNA is TGTGCCAGTAGCCTTCGGACAGGGAGCTATGGCTACACCTTC. It codes for CASSLRTGSYGYTF.

This clonotype was seen more than once but under ten times. DNA for the CDR3: TGCAGTGGAAATTCGGACAGCCTGGGGTACCAAGAGACCCAGTACTTC. Amino acid sequence: CSGNSDSLGYQETQYF. V usage is TRBV20-1 and J usage is TRBJ2-5, with D maybe TRBD1 (6 bases). CDR3 size: 16 residues. Germline V gives CDR1 DFQATT, CDR2 SNEGSKA (reference sequence). Deletions cut 7 bases from V and 0 bases from J, with 21 bases between.

This clonotype has only a few counts. The rearrangement joins TRBV10-3 to TRBJ1-5; TRBD1 agrees at 9 bases. V shed 6 bases and J 6 bases; nucleotides not matched to a gene: 9. This CDR3 region has 15 residues. CDR1 ENHRY and CDR2 SYGVKD come from the germline V gene. CDR3 loop: CAISMGQGASQPQHF. In DNA form, the CDR3 reads TGTGCCATCAGCATGGGACAGGGCGCATCTCAGCCCCAGCATTTT.

V gene TRBV7-2 combines with J gene TRBJ1-2, with unresolved D. The CDR3 consists of 14 residues. V was clipped by 1 base and J by 1 base, with 7 bases between them. In germline, CDR1 is SGHTA, CDR2 FQGNSA. The DNA of the CDR3 is TGTGCCAGCAGCTTAGGGACCTATAACTATGGCTACACCTTC. As protein: CASSLGTYNYGYTF. The whole variable domain, remainder taken from reference TRBV7-2 and TRBJ1-2, is GAGVSQSPSNKVTEKGKDVELRCDPISGHTALYWYRQSLGQGLEFLIYFQGNSAPDKSGLPSDRFSAERTGGSVSTLTIQRTQQEDSAVYLCASSLGTYNYGYTFGSGTRLTVV.

This sequence joins TRBV5-8 and TRBJ1-2; TRBD1 aligns across 9 bases. V gave up 4 bases and J gave up 3 bases; unmatched junction bases: 4. This CDR3 is built from 14 residues. In germline, CDR1 is SGHTS, CDR2 YDEGEE. Here the CDR3 reads CASSHGTGYYGYTF. In DNA, the CDR3 is TGTGCCAGCAGCCACGGGACAGGGTACTATGGCTACACCTTC.

The chain recombines TRBV19 with TRBJ1-2, with D possibly TRBD1 on 5 matching bases. The CDR3 contains 14 residues. Germline CDR1 and CDR2: LNHDA and SQIVND (reference sequence). V lost 3 bases to trimming and J lost 5 bases, with 13 bases between them. CDR3 loop: CASSIPGGRYGYTF. CDR3 bases: TGTGCCAGTAGTATTCCGGGGGGACGGTATGGCTACACCTTC.

The V gene is TRBV19, the J gene TRBJ2-7; 11 positions match TRBD1. Trimming removed 4 bases from V and 4 bases from J; junction bases left unmatched: 9. This CDR3 region has 16 residues. Germline CDR1 LNHDA, CDR2 SQIVND (reference sequence). Here the CDR3 DNA reads TGTGCCAGTAGTACGGGACAGGGGGTCCCTCCATACGAGCAGTACTTC. Protein sequence: CASSTGQGVPPYEQYF.

Only a few counts were recorded for this clonotype. The V and J genes are TRBV6-1 and TRBJ1-3; no reliable D call. The CDR3 has 13 residues. The V gene's germline CDR1 is MNHNS and CDR2 SASEGT. Trimming cost V 6 bases and J 6 bases, with 12 bases left between them. The CDR3 bases are TGTGCCAGCAGATCCCCCTTACTAAACACCATATATTTT. Protein product: CASRSPLLNTIYF.